These T cell receptor beta chains were read from a single sample in a study of T cells after yellow fever vaccination. Each CDR3 protein is one row after TCRdb ran MiXCR on the 5' RACE reads. Here the sample spans over 300,000 distinct CDR3 sequences, about 3.5% being singletons. The material was PBMCs, obtained on the day of the yellow fever booster vaccination. The receptors derive from a man aged 18 to 29 who received the YFV17D yellow fever vaccine. Each CDR3 is given with its conserved first and last residue. The D gene is left open where the match is weak. Only part of the rows carry a size: once, few, many, or a class if the clone is expanded.

>TRBJ2-2|few|TRBV10-3|-
CAISGTDLTGELFF
TGTGCCATCAGTGGGACGGACCTCACCGGGGAGCTGTTTTTT
>TRBJ1-5|few|TRBV12-3/TRBV12-4|TRBD1
CASSPTGGLVNQPQHF
TGTGCCAGCAGCCCAACAGGGGGCTTGGTCAATCAGCCCCAGCATTTT
>TRBJ1-2|-|TRBV29-1|-
CSAQGSGYTF
TGCAGCGCCCAGGGGAGTGGCTACACCTTC
>TRBJ2-1|-|TRBV20-1|-
CSARDGAGSYGNEQFF
TGCAGTGCTAGAGATGGAGCAGGGTCGTACGGGAATGAGCAGTTCTTC
>TRBJ1-1|many|TRBV12-3/TRBV12-4|-
CASSLQGWGNTEAFF
TGTGCCAGCAGTTTACAGGGCTGGGGGAACACTGAAGCTTTCTTT
>TRBJ2-3|-|TRBV7-2|TRBD1
CASSLVGTATDTQYF
TGTGCCAGCAGCTTAGTTGGGACAGCCACAGATACGCAGTATTTT
>TRBJ2-1|few|TRBV6-5|TRBD2
CASSYSTGPAGGPDEQFF
TGTGCCAGCAGTTACTCTACAGGGCCGGCGGGGGGGCCGGATGAGCAGTTCTTC
>TRBJ2-2|few|TRBV7-8|TRBD2
CASSARLAGSGELFF
TGTGCCAGCAGCGCTCGACTAGCGGGGAGCGGGGAGCTGTTTTTT
>TRBJ1-5|many|TRBV20-1|-
CSASGYNQPQHF
TGCAGTGCTAGCGGCTACAATCAGCCCCAGCATTTT
>TRBJ1-5|few|TRBV25-1|TRBD1
CASTRTWDSNSNQPQHF
TGTGCCAGCACCCGGACTTGGGACAGCAATAGCAATCAGCCCCAGCATTTT
>TRBJ2-1|-|TRBV4-2|TRBD2
CASSQAGGGGNEQFF
TGTGCCAGCAGCCAAGCAGGCGGGGGGGGCAATGAGCAGTTCTTC
>TRBJ2-7|many|TRBV5-1|TRBD1
CASSFWDSPREQYF
TGCGCCAGCAGCTTTTGGGACAGTCCGCGCGAGCAGTACTTC
>TRBJ1-2|few|TRBV6-2/TRBV6-3|-
CASRSQTANYGYTF
TGTGCCAGCAGAAGCCAGACAGCTAACTATGGCTACACCTTC
>TRBJ2-6|-|TRBV11-2|TRBD1
CASSPLGGTGGPGANVLTF
TGTGCCAGCAGCCCCCTCGGCGGGACAGGGGGGCCTGGGGCCAACGTCCTGACTTTC
>TRBJ2-5|-|TRBV7-9|-
CASSFTQGEETQYF
TGTGCCAGCAGCTTCACGCAGGGTGAAGAGACCCAGTACTTC
>TRBJ2-7|many|TRBV5-1|-
CASSALPVYEQYF
TGCGCCAGCAGCGCCTTACCTGTCTACGAGCAGTACTTC
>TRBJ2-2|many|TRBV30|-
CAWSVGPFFPGELFF
TGTGCCTGGAGTGTAGGGCCGTTTTTTCCCGGGGAGCTGTTTTTT
>TRBJ2-7|few|TRBV5-1|-
CASSQTPAYEQYF
TGCGCCAGCAGTCAAACCCCGGCCTACGAGCAGTACTTC
>TRBJ1-6|few|TRBV9|TRBD1
CASSVEQGVSSPLHF
TGTGCCAGCAGCGTAGAACAGGGGGTGAGTTCACCCCTCCACTTT
>TRBJ1-5|many|TRBV19|-
CASSDPNQPQHF
TGTGCCAGTAGTGACCCGAATCAGCCCCAGCATTTT
>TRBJ2-4|-|TRBV5-8|TRBD2
CASSLRGAQNIQYF
TGTGCCAGCAGCCTGCGGGGGGCCCAAAACATTCAGTACTTC
>TRBJ1-4|-|TRBV5-1|-
CASSLEDEKLFF
TGCGCCAGCAGCTTGGAGGATGAAAAACTGTTTTTT
>TRBJ2-2|many|TRBV20-1|TRBD1
CSAEGQGVTGELFF
TGCAGTGCTGAAGGCCAGGGGGTCACCGGGGAGCTGTTTTTT
>TRBJ1-3|few|TRBV7-9|-
CASSLRGNPGNTIYF
TGTGCCAGCAGCCTGAGGGGGAATCCTGGAAACACCATATATTTT
>TRBJ2-1|many|TRBV10-3|-
CAIRTTGRDRGEQFF
TGTGCCATACGCACCACTGGCAGGGATAGAGGTGAGCAGTTCTTC
>TRBJ1-3|many|TRBV5-1|-
CASSPVVSGNTIYF
TGCGCCAGCAGCCCGGTAGTCTCTGGAAACACCATATATTTT
>TRBJ1-4|many|TRBV5-1|TRBD1
CASASSKGQLNEKLFF
TGCGCCAGCGCTTCCTCCAAGGGACAGTTAAATGAAAAACTGTTTTTT
>TRBJ2-5|-|TRBV7-9|-
CASSRYGTPEETQYF
TGTGCCAGCAGCCGTTATGGGACACCCGAAGAGACCCAGTACTTC
>TRBJ1-1|many|TRBV5-1|-
CASSLGTMAFF
TGCGCCAGCAGCTTGGGGACTATGGCTTTCTTT